What follows are 20 T cell receptor beta chains derived from one specimen sequenced in a study of cytomegalovirus exposure and HLA in healthy donors. In the PCR, 60 Vbeta and 13 Jbeta primers were used. Here immunoSEQ multiplex PCR was the method, and the copy in TCRdb shows in-frame clones only, minus some. The profile shows 90,000 to 150,000 clones, approximately 75% of them singletons. Sequencing was done on a sample of PBMCs. All receptors come from a man in his forties or fifties in good health and CMV-seronegative.

This sequence joins TRBV11-3 and TRBJ1-1; tentatively, D is TRBD1 (5 bases). Germline V lookup: CDR1 SGHNT, CDR2 YENEEA. CDR3 length: 15 residues. V was clipped by 0 bases and J by 2 bases, with 10 bases between them. The CDR3 sequence: CASSLEGRGNTEAFF. CDR3 nucleotide sequence: TGTGCCAGCAGCTTAGAGGGAAGGGGCAACACTGAAGCTTTCTTT.

The gene calls are TRBV15 and TRBJ2-3; 8 bases match TRBD1. Germline V gene sequence: CDR1 LNHNV, CDR2 YYDKDF (reference sequence). Losses at the gene ends were 2 bases for V and 6 bases for J; bases not matched to a gene: 4. CDR3 length: 14 residues. CDR3 region: CATSRRTGSDTQYF. The DNA of the CDR3 is TGTGCCACCAGCAGACGGACAGGGTCGGATACGCAGTATTTT. Complete variable domain (other parts from reference TRBV15 and TRBJ2-3): DAMVIQNPRYQVTQFGKPVTLSCSQTLNHNVMYWYQQKSSQAPKLLFHYYDKDFNNEADTPDNFQSRRPNTSFCFLDIRSPGLGDTAMYLCATSRRTGSDTQYFGPGTRLTVL.

CDR3: CASSLGSSGTDTQYF. The CDR3 coding sequence is TGTGCCAGCAGCTTAGGTAGTAGTGGCACAGATACGCAGTATTTT. The V and J genes are TRBV7-9 and TRBJ2-3; D unresolved. Germline CDR1 is SEHNR and CDR2 is FQNEAQ (reference sequence). The germline V and J ends were trimmed by 1 base and 1 base, with 9 bases remaining between them. The length of the CDR3 is 15 residues.

The rearrangement links TRBV28 to TRBJ2-5, with D tentatively TRBD2 (5 bases). Germline CDR1 and CDR2: MDHEN and SYDVKM. There are 16 residues in the CDR3. The V gene lost 6 bases and the J gene lost 1 base, with 18 bases spanning the gap. The CDR3 nucleotides are TGTGCCAGCAGCGAAGAGAGGGCCGCCTTCCAAGAGACCCAGTACTTC. This sequence encodes CASSEERAAFQETQYF. Combining the CDR3 with reference TRBV28 and TRBJ2-5 gives the whole variable domain DVKVTQSSRYLVKRTGEKVFLECVQDMDHENMFWYRQDPGLGLRLIYFSYDVKMKEKGDIPEGYSVSREKKERFSLILESASTNQTSMYLCASSEERAAFQETQYFGPGTRLLVL.

This rearrangement joins TRBV7-3 to TRBJ2-1; maybe TRBD2 (6 bases). The length of the CDR3 is 15 residues. V lost 0 bases, J lost 5 bases, and 11 bases lay in between. Germline V gives CDR1 SGHTA, CDR2 FQGTGA. For the CDR3, the DNA is TGTGCCAGCAGCTTAACCGGGGGAAGAAACAATGAGCAGTTCTTC. Translation gives CASSLTGGRNNEQFF.

V and J are TRBV27 and TRBJ2-2, with 12 positions matching TRBD2. The junction had 7 bases not matched to a gene; V was cut back by 6 bases and J by 5 bases. The CDR3 runs 16 residues. The germline V gene has CDR1 MNHEY and CDR2 SMNVEV (reference sequence). In DNA form, the CDR3 reads TGTGCCAGCAGCCCAACACTAGCGGGAGGTACCGGGGAGCTGTTTTTT. This encodes CASSPTLAGGTGELFF.

This rearrangement joins TRBV30 to TRBJ2-1, with 8 bases lining up with TRBD1. The CDR3 is made up of 15 amino acids. V shed 0 bases, J shed 3 bases, and the junction held 4 bases outside the gene matches. The germline CDR1 and CDR2 sequences are GTSNPN and SVGIG (reference sequence). The CDR3 sequence: CAWSVETGVYNEQFF. CDR3 bases: TGTGCCTGGAGTGTCGAGACAGGGGTCTACAATGAGCAGTTCTTC.

The chain is built from TRBV4-3 and TRBJ2-7, with 7 bases identical to TRBD1. With 4 bases clipped from V and 2 bases from J, the junction kept 2 bases outside the gene matches. CDR3 length equals 13 residues. Germline V lookup: CDR1 LGHNA, CDR2 YSLEER. This CDR3 is CASSPGQAYEQYF. DNA for the CDR3: TGCGCCAGCAGCCCAGGACAGGCCTACGAGCAGTACTTC.

V usage is TRBV7-6 and J usage is TRBJ2-7, with D perhaps TRBD1 (6 bases). This CDR3 spans 13 amino acids. Trimming removed 3 bases at V and 5 bases at J, with 11 bases between. The germline V gene has CDR1 SGHVS and CDR2 FNYEAQ. The CDR3 here is CASSFRQADEQYF. The CDR3 DNA sequence: TGTGCCAGCAGCTTCAGACAGGCTGACGAGCAGTACTTC.

J is TRBJ1-5 and V is TRBV19, with 7 positions matching TRBD1. V trimming: 6 bases; J trimming: 3 bases; junction bases outside the gene matches: 8. Germline CDR1 reads LNHDA; CDR2 reads SQIVND (reference sequence). The CDR3 length is 15 residues. The CDR3 region is CASSLYRGDNQPQHF. Here the CDR3 DNA reads TGTGCCAGTAGCCTCTACAGGGGTGACAATCAGCCCCAGCATTTT.

This chain uses TRBV11-3 with TRBJ2-1; 10 nucleotides align to TRBD2. The germline V gene encodes CDR1 SGHNT and CDR2 YENEEA. V was pared by 0 bases and J by 7 bases, with 9 bases of the junction left unmatched. The CDR3 loop spans 17 amino acids. In DNA form, the CDR3 reads TGTGCCAGCAGCTTAGATTTCGGGCTAGCGGGAGTAAATGAGCAGTTCTTC. Translating it yields CASSLDFGLAGVNEQFF.

This chain links TRBV30 with TRBJ2-5; TRBD1 matches 7 bases. This CDR3 has 14 residues. Germline loops: CDR1 GTSNPN, CDR2 SVGIG (reference sequence). The V gene end was trimmed by 5 bases and the J gene end by 11 bases; junction bases not matched to a gene: 17. DNA of the CDR3: TGTGCCTGGGACCTTGGGACAGCCCCGGGTGAGCAGTACTTC. It translates to CAWDLGTAPGEQYF.

This rearrangement joins TRBV6-5 to TRBJ2-5, with unresolved D. Germline values: CDR1 MNHEY, CDR2 SVGAGI. The germline V and J ends were trimmed by 6 bases and 5 bases, with 7 bases remaining between them. CDR3 length: 11 residues. Written as DNA, the CDR3 is TGTGCCAGCAGGCTACTGGAGACCCAGTACTTC. Translating gives CASRLLETQYF.

The genes are TRBV10-1 and TRBJ1-1; tentative D call: TRBD1 (5 bases). V shed 3 bases and J shed 1 base, with 9 bases lying between them. Germline V lookup: CDR1 WNHNN, CDR2 SYGVQD (reference sequence). CDR3 length: 14 residues. CDR3 residues: CASSDGGENTEAFF. In DNA form, the CDR3 reads TGCGCCAGCAGTGACGGGGGGGAGAACACTGAAGCTTTCTTT.

This chain connects TRBV28 to TRBJ1-2; D gene unclear. The germline gives CDR1 MDHEN, CDR2 SYDVKM. V shed 7 bases and J shed 4 bases, with 16 bases lying between them. The CDR3 extends over 14 amino acids. In DNA, the CDR3 is TGTGCCAGCAATATAATAGCAGAAACCTATGGCTACACCTTC. This gives the protein CASNIIAETYGYTF.

This chain connects TRBV30 to TRBJ2-3; 7 bases line up with TRBD2. Losses at the gene ends were 0 bases for V and 2 bases for J; bases not matched to a gene: 11. In germline, CDR1 is GTSNPN, CDR2 SVGIG (reference sequence). This CDR3 is 17 amino acids long. CDR3 protein: CAWSVGNRRENTDTQYF. The CDR3 nucleotides are TGTGCCTGGAGTGTAGGGAACCGGCGGGAGAACACAGATACGCAGTATTTT.

The chain is built from TRBV15 and TRBJ2-1; 9 bases agree with TRBD2. Losses at the gene ends were 3 bases for V and 4 bases for J; bases not matched to a gene: 7. Germline-derived CDR1 and CDR2 are LNHNV and YYDKDF (reference sequence). The CDR3 has 16 residues. CDR3 amino acids: CATSRNVAGVYNEQFF. In DNA form, the CDR3 reads TGTGCCACCAGCAGGAATGTAGCGGGAGTTTACAATGAGCAGTTCTTC.

The gene calls are TRBV5-6 and TRBJ1-2; D call uncertain. From germline, CDR1 is SGHDT and CDR2 YYEEEE. The CDR3 runs to 14 residues. With 0 bases removed from V and 8 bases from J, the gap between germline ends came to 14 bases. This CDR3 is CASSLARGPEGYTF. In DNA form, the CDR3 reads TGTGCCAGCAGCTTGGCCAGAGGCCCCGAAGGCTACACCTTC.

The chain combines TRBV18 with TRBJ1-1, with D possibly TRBD1 on 6 matching bases. Germline loops: CDR1 KGHSH, CDR2 LQKENI. The CDR3 spans 15 residues. V gave up 6 bases and J gave up 1 base, with 15 bases separating them. DNA for the CDR3: TGTGCCAGCTCGCCATCTGCGGGGGCGAACACTGAAGCTTTCTTT. This encodes CASSPSAGANTEAFF. The whole variable domain, filled in from reference TRBV18 and TRBJ1-1, reads NAGVMQNPRHLVRRRGQEARLRCSPMKGHSHVYWYRQLPEEGLKFMVYLQKENIIDESGMPKERFSAEFPKEGPSILRIQQVVRGDSAAYFCASSPSAGANTEAFFGQGTRLTVV.

The chain has TRBV28 and TRBJ1-5, with D perhaps TRBD1 (5 bases). Germline assignment: CDR1 MDHEN and CDR2 SYDVKM. Trimming removed 6 bases from V and 0 bases from J, with 18 bases in between. The CDR3 is made up of 17 amino acids. The chain's CDR3 is CASSSPDSTYSNQPQHF. CDR3 nucleotide sequence: TGTGCCAGCAGCTCCCCAGACAGTACGTATAGCAATCAGCCCCAGCATTTT.